The source of this TCR beta chain is a study of CD8 T cells in ankylosing spondylitis. Findings and caveats of the study: About eight highly homologous variants made up a TCR beta motif that seemed to typify ankylosing spondylitis blood. Clones tied to disease were said to be significantly enriched in matched ankylosing spondylitis synovial fluid. Reactive arthritis synovial fluid and blood were previously reported to contain some motif variants.

The CDR3 length is 15 residues. V dropped 4 bases and J dropped 0; count of bases not matched to a gene: 5. Germline loops: CDR1 DFQATT, CDR2 SNEGSKA (reference sequence). A quantitative 5'-RACE method, one with molecular barcodes, was used to make TCR beta libraries. TCRdb re-derived calls from the 5' RACE reads in MiXCR, one entry per CDR3 protein. The table has 250,000 or so distinct CDR3 sequences, over 15% seen once. Regarding this clonotype: Its cognate antigen is unknown.

The specimen was blood, either unsorted or a sorted T cell fraction (not recorded which). This receptor was obtained from a male donor with ankylosing spondylitis or in good health (not recorded which). The rearrangement joins TRBV20-1 to TRBJ2-7; 11 nucleotides align to TRBD2. The CDR3 nucleotides are TGCAGTGCTACCCGACTAGCGGGGACCTCCTACGAGCAGTACTTC. Amino acids: CSATRLAGTSYEQYF.